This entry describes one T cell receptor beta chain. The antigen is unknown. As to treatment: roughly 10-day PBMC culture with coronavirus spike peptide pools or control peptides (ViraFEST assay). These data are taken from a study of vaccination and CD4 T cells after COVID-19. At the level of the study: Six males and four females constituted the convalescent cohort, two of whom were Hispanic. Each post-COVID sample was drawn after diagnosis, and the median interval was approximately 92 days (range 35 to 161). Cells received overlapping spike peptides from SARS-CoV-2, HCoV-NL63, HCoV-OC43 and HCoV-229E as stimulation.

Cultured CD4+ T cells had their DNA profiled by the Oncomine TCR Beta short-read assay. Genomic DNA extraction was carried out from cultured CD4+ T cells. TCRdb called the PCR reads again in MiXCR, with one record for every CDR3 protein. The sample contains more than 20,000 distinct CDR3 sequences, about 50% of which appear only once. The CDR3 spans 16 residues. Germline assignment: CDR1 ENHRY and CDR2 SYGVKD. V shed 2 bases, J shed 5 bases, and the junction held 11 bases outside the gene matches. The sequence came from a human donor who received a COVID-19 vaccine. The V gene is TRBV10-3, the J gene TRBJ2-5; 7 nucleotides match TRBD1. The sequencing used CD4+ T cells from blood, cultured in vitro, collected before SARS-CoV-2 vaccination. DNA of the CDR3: TGTGCCATCAGTGAGATAGGGGGCGAGGTCGGGGAGACCCAGTACTTC. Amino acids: CAISEIGGEVGETQYF.